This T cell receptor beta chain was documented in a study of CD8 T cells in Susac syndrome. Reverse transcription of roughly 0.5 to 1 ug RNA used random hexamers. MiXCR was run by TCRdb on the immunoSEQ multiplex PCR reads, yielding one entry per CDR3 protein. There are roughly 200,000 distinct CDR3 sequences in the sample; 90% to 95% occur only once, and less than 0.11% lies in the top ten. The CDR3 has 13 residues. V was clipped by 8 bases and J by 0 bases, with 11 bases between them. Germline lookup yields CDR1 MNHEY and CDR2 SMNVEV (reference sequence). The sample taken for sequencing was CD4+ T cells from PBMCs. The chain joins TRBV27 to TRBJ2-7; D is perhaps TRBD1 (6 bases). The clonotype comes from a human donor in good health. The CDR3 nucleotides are TGTGCCAGCCAGGGGTCCCTCTCCTACGAGCAGTACGTC. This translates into CASQGSLSYEQYV.